This T cell receptor (beta chain) appears in the sequencing data of a study of T cells in Graves' hyperthyroidism and ophthalmopathy. Study-wide results and limits: From stable hyperthyroidism, ophthalmopathy was separated by a 13 V-J model.

RNA transcripts were the template for amplifying TCR beta CDR3 regions. TCR CDR3 underwent first-round RT-PCR with the HTBI primer set. One entry per CDR3 protein, called by TCRdb with MiXCR from the multiplex PCR reads. Of more than 350,000 distinct CDR3 sequences listed, roughly 15% are singletons. The trim removed 5 bases at V and 0 bases at J, leaving 4 bases unmatched. CDR3 length: 14 residues. Germline V gene sequence: CDR1 GTSNPN, CDR2 SVGIG (reference sequence). This clonotype has at least ten counts. What it binds is unknown. Sequencing was carried out using blood. The chain employs TRBV30 and TRBJ2-3, with 8 bases aligning to TRBD1. This receptor was taken from a woman aged 55-69 years with Graves' ophthalmopathy. In DNA form, the CDR3 reads TGTGCCTGGTACAACAGGGGGAGCACAGATACGCAGTATTTT. Translation: CAWYNRGSTDTQYF.